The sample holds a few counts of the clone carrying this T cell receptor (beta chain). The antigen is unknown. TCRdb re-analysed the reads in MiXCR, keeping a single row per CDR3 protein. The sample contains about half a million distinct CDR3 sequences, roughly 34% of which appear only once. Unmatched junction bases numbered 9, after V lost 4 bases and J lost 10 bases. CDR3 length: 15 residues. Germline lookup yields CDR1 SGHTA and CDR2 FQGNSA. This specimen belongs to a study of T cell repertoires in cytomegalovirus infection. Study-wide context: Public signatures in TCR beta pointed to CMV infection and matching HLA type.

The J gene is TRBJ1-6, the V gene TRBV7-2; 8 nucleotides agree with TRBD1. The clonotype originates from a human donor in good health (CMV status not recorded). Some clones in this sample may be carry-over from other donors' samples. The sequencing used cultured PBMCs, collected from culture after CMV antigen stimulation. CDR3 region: CASSSTGGQKSPLHF. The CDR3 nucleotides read TGTGCCAGCAGCTCTACAGGGGGTCAGAAATCACCCCTCCACTTT.